Shown below are 9 T cell receptor beta chains from a single sample sequenced in a study of shared clonotypes between healthy human individuals. Sequencing was performed with immunoSEQ multiplex PCR; in TCRdb, only in-frame clones are kept and a portion is missing. The sample holds approximately 500,000 clones; about 95% are singletons and the top ten take about 0.064%. The sequencing input was naive CD4+ T cells sorted from blood. Subset given: CD45RA+ positively selected. These receptors were obtained from a woman aged 25 to 45 in good health.

The chain combines TRBV6-5 with TRBJ2-2, with a weak D call TRBD2 (6 bases). With 2 bases removed from V and 3 bases from J, the gap between germline ends came to 10 bases. Germline V CDR1 and CDR2: MNHEY, SVGAGI. The CDR3 runs 15 residues. This chain's CDR3 is CASSYASVDTGELFF. The CDR3 DNA reads TGTGCCAGCAGTTACGCTAGCGTCGACACCGGGGAGCTGTTTTTT.

This chain uses TRBV4-2 with TRBJ2-7; 9 bases map to TRBD2. Germline CDR1 and CDR2: LGHNA and YNFKEQ. The CDR3 is 17 residues long. J lost 3 bases, V lost 1 base, and 10 bases had no gene match. CDR3 residues: CASSQVRATSGLYEQYF. The CDR3 DNA sequence: TGTGCCAGCAGCCAAGTTAGGGCGACTAGCGGACTCTACGAGCAGTACTTC.

The chain couples TRBV6-5 to TRBJ2-7, with 7 positions matching TRBD1. V gave up 5 bases and J gave up 0 bases; unmatched junction bases: 4. The germline V gene has CDR1 MNHEY and CDR2 SVGAGI. The CDR3 runs to 14 residues. The CDR3 coding sequence is TGTGCCAGCAGTACGCGACAGGGCTCCTACGAGCAGTACTTC. Translated: CASSTRQGSYEQYF.

The J gene is TRBJ2-7, the V gene TRBV12-2; the listed D gene, TRBD2, was not tested against the DNA. TRBV12-2 is a listed pseudogene. The CDR3 is 18 residues long. CDR3 DNA: TGTGCAAGTCGCTTAGCTGACTATAAGGGTGTACTCAGCTACGAGCAGTACTTC. It is translated as CASRLADYKGVLSYEQYF.

The CDR3 sequence: CASSPRPPEEKLFF. CDR3 bases: TGTGCCAGCTCACCTCGTCCTCCCGAGGAAAAACTGTTTTTT. The chain employs TRBV18 and TRBJ1-4; D uncertain. Trimming took 3 bases from V and 8 from J, leaving 13 bases between them. Germline V gives CDR1 KGHSH, CDR2 LQKENI. This CDR3 has 14 residues.

In DNA, the CDR3 is TGTGCCAGCAGGATTACGACAGGGAGCAATCAGCCCCAGCATTTT. Its translation is CASRITTGSNQPQHF. This chain joins TRBV6-5 and TRBJ1-5; TRBD1 agrees at 7 bases. Germline V gives CDR1 MNHEY, CDR2 SVGAGI. This CDR3 comprises 15 residues. The V segment lost 6 bases and the J segment 1 base; nucleotides outside the gene matches: 6.

The chain joins TRBV6-5 to TRBJ2-1, with 8 nucleotides matching TRBD2. The CDR3 is made up of 15 amino acids. V lost 4 bases and J lost 6; bases outside the gene matches: 8. Germline CDR1 is MNHEY and CDR2 is SVGAGI. CDR3 region: CASSSSGSWFNEQFF. CDR3 nucleotide sequence: TGTGCCAGCAGTTCCAGCGGGAGTTGGTTCAATGAGCAGTTCTTC.

The chain couples TRBV11-3 to TRBJ2-1; 13 nucleotides agree with TRBD2. V shed 4 bases and J 4 bases; nucleotides not matched to a gene: 13. The germline CDR1 and CDR2 sequences are SGHNT and YENEEA. There are 19 residues in the CDR3. CDR3: CASSSGLAGVGHFYNEQFF. In DNA form, the CDR3 reads TGTGCCAGCAGCTCAGGACTAGCGGGAGTCGGCCACTTTTACAATGAGCAGTTCTTC.

The rearrangement links TRBV18 to TRBJ2-2; D not resolved. V dropped 1 base and J dropped 5 bases, with 5 bases sitting between them. This CDR3 is built from 13 residues. CDR1 and CDR2 (germline): KGHSH, LQKENI. CDR3 residues: CASSPQETGELFF. The CDR3 nucleotides are TGTGCCAGCTCACCACAAGAGACCGGGGAGCTGTTTTTT.